This is a list of T cell receptor beta chains from one sample in a study of cytomegalovirus exposure and HLA in healthy donors. Generated by immunoSEQ multiplex PCR, the TCRdb table keeps only in-frame clones and is missing some. The sample holds under 400,000 clones, roughly 88% seen once. The sample taken for sequencing was PBMCs. These receptors were collected from a woman aged 18-29 years in good health and CMV-seronegative. CDR3s include the opening cysteine and the closing phenylalanine or tryptophan. The D gene is left open where the match is weak. Clone size appears in some rows only: once, few, many, or a class for an expanded clone.

j_gene	d_gene	v_gene	abundance	CDR3aa	CDR3nt
TRBJ2-6	-	TRBV18	-	CASSHAGSGANVLTF	TGTGCCAGCTCACATGCGGGATCAGGGGCCAACGTCCTGACTTTC
TRBJ2-7	TRBD2	TRBV30	-	CAWSPRGGPYEQYF	TGTGCCTGGAGTCCCCGCGGGGGACCATACGAGCAGTACTTC
TRBJ1-1	-	TRBV27	-	CASSPAGGADTEAFF	TGTGCCAGCAGTCCCGCGGGGGGCGCGGACACTGAAGCTTTCTTT
TRBJ1-2	-	TRBV18	-	CASSRTGNRDYGYTF	TGTGCCAGCTCACGCACAGGGAACAGGGACTATGGCTACACCTTC
TRBJ1-4	-	TRBV19	-	CASRIGGEKLFF	TGTGCCAGTAGGATCGGGGGTGAAAAACTGTTTTTT
TRBJ2-7	-	TRBV4-1	-	CASSQTPGTYEQYF	TGCGCCAGCAGCCAGACACCCGGGACCTACGAGCAGTACTTC
TRBJ2-7	TRBD1	TRBV6-1	-	CASSGQGSRTYEQYF	TGTGCCAGCAGCGGACAGGGATCGAGGACCTACGAGCAGTACTTC
TRBJ1-2	-	TRBV6-1	-	CASRRGGAFRYGYTF	TGTGCCAGCAGGAGGGGGGGCGCATTTCGCTATGGCTACACCTTC
TRBJ1-3	TRBD1	TRBV28	-	CASSLDRVGNTIYF	TGTGCCAGCAGCCTGGACAGGGTCGGAAACACCATATATTTT
TRBJ1-5	-	TRBV28	-	CASSQLGGLNQPQHF	TGTGCCAGTAGCCAATTGGGGGGACTCAATCAGCCCCAGCATTTT
TRBJ1-1	-	TRBV5-1	few	CASSPDRELGPEAFF	TGCGCCAGCAGCCCGGACAGAGAGCTGGGTCCTGAAGCTTTCTTT
TRBJ1-2	TRBD1	TRBV10-3	-	CAISRTGDENYGYTF	TGTGCCATCAGCCGGACAGGGGACGAAAACTATGGCTACACCTTC
TRBJ2-7	TRBD1	TRBV7-2	-	CASSVTGGASYEQYF	TGTGCCAGCAGCGTAACAGGGGGCGCTTCATACGAGCAGTACTTC
TRBJ2-7	TRBD2	TRBV5-1	few	CASSLDSGRAYEQYF	TGCGCCAGCAGCTTGGACAGCGGGAGGGCCTACGAGCAGTACTTC
TRBJ2-3	-	TRBV2	-	CASSEEVADTQYF	TGTGCCAGCAGTGAGGAGGTCGCAGATACGCAGTATTTT
TRBJ2-3	-	TRBV7-9	once	CASSLVSADTQYF	TGTGCCAGCAGCTTAGTGTCCGCAGATACGCAGTATTTT
TRBJ1-2	TRBD1	TRBV28	once	CASKQGARGYTF	TGTGCCAGTAAACAGGGGGCGAGGGGCTACACCTTC
TRBJ2-7	TRBD2	TRBV27	-	CASKLAGDYEQYF	TGTGCCAGCAAACTAGCGGGGGACTACGAGCAGTACTTC
TRBJ1-5	-	TRBV27	-	CASSLSSNQPQHF	TGTGCCAGCAGTTTATCCAGTAATCAGCCCCAGCATTTT
TRBJ2-3	TRBD2	TRBV11-2	-	CASSLLKRGRGARDTQYF	TGTGCCAGCAGCTTATTAAAGCGGGGCCGCGGGGCTAGAGATACGCAGTATTTT
TRBJ2-7	TRBD1	TRBV25-1	few	CASSDNDRAYEQYF	TGTGCCAGCAGTGACAATGACAGGGCCTACGAGCAGTACTTC
TRBJ1-4	-	TRBV5-4	few	CASSTGFTNEKLFF	TGTGCCAGCAGCACGGGGTTTACTAATGAAAAACTGTTTTTT
TRBJ2-3	-	TRBV4-1	-	CASSQVTDTQYF	TGCGCCAGCAGCCAAGTAACAGATACGCAGTATTTT
TRBJ2-3	-	TRBV5-6	-	CASSPGVGADTQYF	TGTGCCAGCAGCCCGGGGGTTGGGGCAGATACGCAGTATTTT
TRBJ2-1	-	TRBV7-3	once	CASSLRDQDNEQFF	TGTGCCAGCAGCCTGCGGGACCAAGACAATGAGCAGTTCTTC
TRBJ1-1	-	TRBV5-1	-	CASSLASGNTEAFF	TGCGCCAGCAGCTTGGCCTCCGGGAACACTGAAGCTTTCTTT
TRBJ2-1	TRBD2	TRBV4-2	once	CASSQSLAAMDEQFF	TGTGCCAGCAGCCAGAGCCTAGCGGCTATGGATGAGCAGTTCTTC
TRBJ2-1	-	TRBV5-1	once	CASSLSGVGDEQFF	TGCGCCAGCAGCTTGTCAGGGGTTGGGGATGAGCAGTTCTTC
TRBJ2-7	TRBD2	TRBV6-6	-	CASRARGGVDEQYF	TGTGCCAGCAGAGCACGGGGGGGTGTCGACGAGCAGTACTTC
TRBJ2-3	TRBD1	TRBV4-1	-	CASSQERPQGVADTQYF	TGCGCCAGCAGCCAAGAGAGGCCGCAGGGGGTCGCAGATACGCAGTATTTT
TRBJ1-5	TRBD1	TRBV9	-	CASSPQVTGLINQPQHF	TGTGCCAGCAGCCCCCAAGTGACAGGGCTCATCAATCAGCCCCAGCATTTT
TRBJ1-6	-	TRBV5-1	-	CASSLGPLQTSSPLHF	TGCGCCAGCAGCTTGGGGCCTCTGCAGACAAGCTCACCCCTCCACTTT
TRBJ1-1	-	TRBV18	-	CASSPGGNAEAFF	TGTGCCAGCTCACCAGGGGGGAATGCTGAAGCTTTCTTT
TRBJ2-3	-	TRBV6-5	-	CASSYSAGSTDTQYF	TGTGCCAGCAGTTACTCGGCGGGTAGCACAGATACGCAGTATTTT
TRBJ2-7	TRBD1	TRBV6-6	once	CASSYVDRANYEQYF	TGTGCCAGCAGTTACGTCGACAGGGCGAACTACGAGCAGTACTTC
TRBJ2-7	TRBD1	TRBV30	once	CAWRDRGSYEQYF	TGTGCCTGGAGGGACAGGGGCTCCTACGAGCAGTACTTC
TRBJ1-1	-	TRBV5-1	-	CASSRQELNTEAFF	TGCGCCAGCAGCCGACAGGAGTTGAACACTGAAGCTTTCTTT
TRBJ1-5	-	TRBV28	-	CASSLSLTGDSNQPQHF	TGTGCCAGCAGTCTGTCTCTTACGGGGGATAGCAATCAGCCCCAGCATTTT
TRBJ2-7	TRBD1	TRBV5-8	-	CASSLLGQESYEQYF	TGTGCCAGCAGCTTGTTGGGACAGGAAAGCTACGAGCAGTACTTC
TRBJ2-3	TRBD2	TRBV25-1	-	CATLAGGPADTQYF	TGTGCCACCCTAGCGGGAGGGCCAGCAGATACGCAGTATTTT
TRBJ1-2	-	TRBV19	-	CASSERQRPNYGYTF	TGTGCCAGTAGTGAAAGACAGAGACCTAACTATGGCTACACCTTC
TRBJ1-4	-	TRBV6-5	-	CASRGQGLTNEKLFF	TGTGCCAGCAGGGGGCAGGGTCTAACTAATGAAAAACTGTTTTTT
TRBJ2-2	-	TRBV7-4	-	CASSRRPVSTGELFF	TGTGCCAGCAGCCGGAGACCAGTATCCACCGGGGAGCTGTTTTTT
TRBJ2-1	-	TRBV19	-	CASSIEYNEQFF	TGTGCCAGTAGTATTGAGTACAATGAGCAGTTCTTC
TRBJ2-2	-	TRBV27	-	CASSLSGRVYTGELFF	TGTGCCAGCAGTTTATCCGGCAGGGTCTACACCGGGGAGCTGTTTTTT
TRBJ1-2	-	TRBV18	once	CASSPLDTSYGYTF	TGTGCCAGCTCACCTCTCGACACTTCCTATGGCTACACCTTC
TRBJ2-1	-	TRBV4-2	-	CASSQASLRSLWNEQFF	TGTGCCAGCAGCCAAGCGTCTCTTAGGAGTTTGTGGAATGAGCAGTTCTTC
TRBJ2-7	TRBD1	TRBV6-1	-	CASLPGQGYEQYF	TGTGCCAGTCTGCCGGGACAGGGTTACGAGCAGTACTTC
TRBJ2-2	TRBD2	TRBV11-2	-	CASSFARPTSGGHTGELFF	TGTGCCAGCAGCTTTGCGAGACCGACTAGCGGGGGCCACACCGGGGAGCTGTTTTTT
TRBJ2-2	TRBD1	TRBV5-1	once	CASSSNGQGNTGELFF	TGCGCCAGCAGCTCAAATGGACAGGGGAACACCGGGGAGCTGTTTTTT
TRBJ2-3	TRBD2	TRBV5-5	-	CASSIAGSNEPYF	TGTGCCAGCAGTATAGCGGGGTCCAACGAACCCTATTTT